Below are 5 T cell receptor beta chains sequenced from a single sample in a study of PD-L1 blockade in urothelial cancer (dated by TCRdb to the late 2010s). The sample's time point, from its label and the paper: peripheral blood 6 weeks after treatment start. Libraries came from the immunoSEQ multiplex PCR assay. TCRdb took over this immuneACCESS table, retaining in-frame rearrangements with V and J assigned. Such tables are incomplete; in checked studies, under half of the missing clones stem from an unresolved V gene, and the remainder is unexplained. The sample table holds about 120,000 clones, of which roughly 91% were seen once. Clones ranked in the top ten supply under 2% of the sample. The input for sequencing was PBMCs, taken around atezolizumab (anti-PD-L1) treatment. The receptors here all came from a man between 60 and 70 years old with urothelial cancer.

The chain joins TRBV28 to TRBJ1-3, with 9 positions matching TRBD1. The CDR3 consists of 15 residues. Germline trimming cut 6 bases from V and 4 bases from J; bases unmatched to any gene: 7. Germline values: CDR1 MDHEN, CDR2 SYDVKM. Here the CDR3 reads CASSQGTGQGNTIYF. The CDR3 DNA reads as TGTGCCAGCAGCCAAGGGACAGGGCAAGGAAACACCATATATTTT.

This clone has just one count. The chain carries TRBV25-1 and TRBJ2-7; D is undetermined. CDR1 is MGHDK and CDR2 is SYGVNS in the germline V gene. The CDR3 is 14 amino acids. Trimming left V 4 bases short and J 0 bases short, with 10 bases between. The CDR3 nucleotides read TGTGCCAGCAGTGTAGACGGCGGCTCCTACGAGCAGTACTTC. It specifies CASSVDGGSYEQYF.

The rearrangement joins TRBV4-2 to TRBJ1-5; 9 bases are a match to TRBD1. CDR1 and CDR2 (germline): LGHNA, YNFKEQ. V gave up 1 base and J gave up 2 bases; unmatched junction bases: 12. The CDR3 is 19 amino acids. CDR3 region: CASSQVVQGANNRNQPQHF. In DNA form, the CDR3 reads TGTGCCAGCAGCCAAGTGGTACAGGGGGCGAATAACCGCAATCAGCCCCAGCATTTT.

The chain links TRBV28 to TRBJ1-2; the D gene is possibly TRBD1 (6 bases). This CDR3 comprises 14 residues. The V gene's germline CDR1 is MDHEN and CDR2 SYDVKM. V was pared by 6 bases and J by 1 base, with 12 bases between. The CDR3 region has the DNA TGTGCCAGCAGCCGGGACACATTTAACTATGGCTACACCTTC. Its protein is CASSRDTFNYGYTF.

The J gene is TRBJ1-5, the V gene TRBV2; possible D gene TRBD1, 6 bases. The length of the CDR3 is 14 residues. Trimming cost V 7 bases and J 3 bases, with 13 bases left between them. Germline assignment: CDR1 SNHLY and CDR2 FYNNEI. CDR3 DNA: TGTGCCAGCACTTCAGGGGCCACCAATCAGCCCCAGCATTTT. This gives the protein CASTSGATNQPQHF. Full variable domain (rest looked up from reference TRBV2 and TRBJ1-5): EPEVTQTPSHQVTQMGQEVILRCVPISNHLYFYWYRQILGQKVEFLVSFYNNEISEKSEIFDDQFSVERPDGSNFTLKIRSTKLEDSAMYFCASTSGATNQPQHFGDGTRLSIL.